The sequence of this T cell receptor beta chain was determined in a study of blood T cell repertoires in COVID-19. Study summary: Some COVID-19 samples were acute and others convalescent; all came from the United States, Italy and Spain. T cells, B-cell-depleted T cells, or PBMCs provided the cDNA or gDNA that served as material.

The assay was immunoSEQ multiplex PCR, and TCRdb's table has in-frame clones only and misses some. The table lists under 300,000 clones, about 88% of them singletons. Those enrolled, adults aged roughly 18 to 95 years, came from around 25 US areas. The study counted Cohort 3 donors as recovered given two negative PCRs, clearance, or symptom resolution. This CDR3 is built from 13 residues. The V and J ends lost 0 bases and 6 bases respectively, with 8 bases between them. CDR1 is MNHEY and CDR2 is SVGEGT in the germline V gene. V is TRBV6-2 or TRBV6-3 and J is TRBJ1-1, with no clear D. The sample taken for sequencing was PBMCs or T cells enriched from blood (not recorded which). This sequence originates from a woman between 45 and 60 years old who had recovered from COVID-19. The CDR3 region is CASSYSRVSEAFF. The CDR3 nucleotides read TGTGCCAGCAGTTACTCTCGGGTCTCTGAAGCTTTCTTT.